The 26 T cell receptor beta chains given below trace back to one sample, sequenced in a study of control samples from healthy donors and cancer patients (dated by TCRdb to 2020 to 2021). The library relied on the immunoSEQ multiplex PCR assay. In its TCRdb copy, this immuneACCESS table keeps in-frame sequences only and misses some clones. Where compared with another copy, unresolved V genes explain less than half of these, and the others have no known cause. This sample is represented by some 100,000 clones; around 89% of them were singletons. Of the sample, approximately 7.8% falls within the top ten clones. The specimen sequenced was blood. The receptor set was obtained from a man aged 25 to 40 in good health.

The chain carries TRBV19 and TRBJ2-4; D possibly corresponds to TRBD2 (6 bases). V shed 4 bases and J shed 0 bases, with 19 bases lying between them. Germline V gene sequence: CDR1 LNHDA, CDR2 SQIVND (reference sequence). CDR3 length: 18 amino acids. The CDR3 protein is CASSKDHGGDAAKNIQYF. The CDR3 region has the DNA TGTGCCAGTAGTAAGGACCACGGGGGAGATGCAGCCAAAAACATTCAGTACTTC.

The J gene is TRBJ1-1, the V gene TRBV5-4; TRBD1 is a possible D gene (5 bases). CDR1 SGHNT and CDR2 YYREEE come from the germline V gene (reference sequence). V lost 0 bases to trimming and J lost 2 bases, with 8 bases between them. This CDR3 is built from 14 residues. CDR3 nucleotide sequence: TGTGCCAGCAGCTTGGAACAGGATAACACTGAAGCTTTCTTT. Translation gives CASSLEQDNTEAFF. Together with reference TRBV5-4 and TRBJ1-1, the CDR3 gives the full variable domain: ETGVTQSPTHLIKTRGQQVTLRCSSQSGHNTVSWYQQALGQGPQFIFQYYREEENGRGNFPPRFSGLQFPNYSSELNVNALELDDSALYLCASSLEQDNTEAFFGQGTRLTVV.

The rearrangement uses TRBV19 and TRBJ2-7, with D tentatively TRBD2 (5 bases). The germline V gene encodes CDR1 LNHDA and CDR2 SQIVND (reference sequence). Trimming removed 5 bases at V and 6 bases at J, with 20 bases between. CDR3 length: 15 residues. CDR3 residues: CASSWVSGGLGEQYF. For the CDR3, the DNA is TGTGCCAGTAGTTGGGTATCGGGCGGACTGGGCGAGCAGTACTTC.

This clone was counted once. This rearrangement joins TRBV18 to TRBJ2-5; D is perhaps TRBD2 (5 bases). Germline CDR1 reads KGHSH; CDR2 reads LQKENI. Trimming shortened V by 3 bases and J by 7 bases, and 21 bases separated the two germline ends. The CDR3 runs to 16 residues. CDR3 nucleotides: TGTGCCAGCTCACCGCGTACTAGTGGGCCGACGTGGACCCAGTACTTC. This encodes CASSPRTSGPTWTQYF.

This chain connects TRBV9 to TRBJ2-7; the match to TRBD1 covers 12 bases. V lost 3 bases to trimming and J lost 3 bases; unmatched junction nucleotides: 1. The CDR3 has 14 residues. Germline CDR1 reads SGDLS; CDR2 reads YYNGEE. The DNA of the CDR3 is TGTGCCAGCAGCGGGGACAGGGGGCTCTACGAGCAGTACTTC. Protein product: CASSGDRGLYEQYF.

The count of this clone is one. The chain carries TRBV5-6 and TRBJ1-2; D remains ambiguous. With 0 bases removed from V and 4 bases from J, the gap between germline ends came to 13 bases. CDR3 length: 15 residues. In germline, CDR1 is SGHDT, CDR2 YYEEEE. The CDR3: CASSLVQRNFYGYTF. The CDR3 coding sequence is TGTGCCAGCAGCTTGGTACAGAGAAACTTCTATGGCTACACCTTC.

V usage is TRBV6-5 and J usage is TRBJ1-1; D is perhaps TRBD1 (6 bases). The CDR3 spans 16 residues. Trimming removed 0 bases at V and 3 bases at J, with 14 bases between. Germline loops: CDR1 MNHEY, CDR2 SVGAGI. The CDR3 is CASSYSSARGHTEAFF. The CDR3 DNA follows: TGTGCCAGCAGTTACTCCAGTGCCAGGGGTCACACTGAAGCTTTCTTT.

The chain couples TRBV11-2 to TRBJ1-5; D remains ambiguous. V gave up 1 base and J gave up 3 bases, with 4 bases separating them. This CDR3 is built from 13 residues. Germline V gene sequence: CDR1 SGHAT, CDR2 FQNNGV. DNA of the CDR3: TGTGCCAGCAGCTTAGGGGTCAATCAGCCCCAGCATTTT. Its translation: CASSLGVNQPQHF.

The V call is TRBV5-8, the J call TRBJ1-3; D is undetermined. V lost 1 base and J 0 bases, leaving 8 bases between the germline ends. Germline CDR1 reads SGHTS; CDR2 reads YDEGEE. This CDR3 has 15 amino acids. This CDR3 is CASSLFVVSGNTIYF. CDR3 sequence (DNA): TGTGCCAGCAGCTTGTTTGTGGTCTCTGGAAACACCATATATTTT.

V usage is TRBV7-9 and J usage is TRBJ2-5; D gene uncertain. The CDR3 runs to 14 residues. V was cut by 2 bases and J by 4 bases, with 11 bases left in between. Per germline, CDR1 SEHNR and CDR2 FQNEAQ (reference sequence). The CDR3 DNA follows: TGTGCCAGCAGCTTAATTTCCGCCGCAGAGACCCAGTACTTC. It codes for CASSLISAAETQYF.

The chain combines TRBV21-1 with TRBJ2-4; the table calls TRBD2, which could not be checked here. TRBV21-1 is a recognized pseudogene. This CDR3 is built from 17 residues. In DNA form, the CDR3 reads TGTGCCAGCAGCAAAGTAGGCCCTAGCGGAGCCAAAAACATTCAGTACTTC. Translation: CASSKVGPSGAKNIQYF.

The chain combines TRBV27 with TRBJ2-7; the D is unclear. CDR1 is MNHEY, CDR2 SMNVEV, per germline (reference sequence). V was cut by 3 bases and J by 0 bases, with 15 bases left in between. This CDR3 comprises 16 residues. The CDR3 DNA follows: TGTGCCAGCAGTTTTCACGCCGTGGCAGACTCCTACGAGCAGTACTTC. Translation: CASSFHAVADSYEQYF.

The chain recombines TRBV7-3 with TRBJ1-4; D may be TRBD1 (6 bases). The CDR3 spans 12 residues. V was trimmed by 9 bases and J by 6 bases, leaving 11 bases between them. Per germline, CDR1 SGHTA and CDR2 FQGTGA. CDR3 region: CARGAFDEKLFF. The CDR3 DNA sequence: TGTGCCAGGGGGGCCTTCGATGAAAAACTGTTTTTT.

The chain carries TRBV9 and TRBJ1-6, with unresolved D. The CDR3 loop spans 13 amino acids. V lost 0 bases and J 16 bases, leaving 14 bases between the germline ends. The germline gives CDR1 SGDLS, CDR2 YYNGEE. This CDR3 is CASSVEVGQVLHF. Here the CDR3 DNA reads TGTGCCAGCAGCGTAGAGGTAGGGCAGGTGCTCCACTTT.

The gene calls are TRBV5-4 and TRBJ1-4, with D unclear. V lost 4 bases and J 8 bases, leaving 15 bases between the germline ends. The CDR3 has 14 amino acids. Germline CDR1 is SGHNT and CDR2 is YYREEE (reference sequence). CDR3 in DNA: TGTGCCAGCAGCCTAGACCGACTCGGGGAAAAACTGTTTTTT. It codes for CASSLDRLGEKLFF.

The sample holds a few counts of this clone. The genes are TRBV19 and TRBJ1-5; 7 nucleotides align to TRBD1. Germline CDR1 reads LNHDA; CDR2 reads SQIVND (reference sequence). Trimming cost V 6 bases and J 9 bases; bases outside gene matches: 11. The CDR3 contains 14 residues. CDR3 sequence: CASRYRDSQRPQHF. The CDR3 region has the DNA TGTGCCAGTAGATACCGGGACAGCCAACGGCCCCAGCATTTT.

V usage is TRBV5-4 and J usage is TRBJ1-1, with unresolved D. Trimming cost V 3 bases and J 0 bases, with 6 bases left between them. Per the germline V gene, CDR1 is SGHNT and CDR2 is YYREEE (reference sequence). The length of the CDR3 is 13 residues. CDR3 amino acids: CASSSKMNTEAFF. In DNA form, the CDR3 reads TGTGCCAGCAGCTCGAAAATGAACACTGAAGCTTTCTTT.

The V call is TRBV18, the J call TRBJ2-3; D is ambiguous. This CDR3 region has 15 residues. CDR1 and CDR2 from the germline V gene are KGHSH and LQKENI. Trimming stripped 3 bases from V and 0 bases from J, with 10 bases between. CDR3 DNA: TGTGCCAGCTCACCGAAAGTAGCTAGCACAGATACGCAGTATTTT. It encodes CASSPKVASTDTQYF.

The V and J genes are TRBV7-9 and TRBJ2-1; possible D gene TRBD2, 6 bases. V was trimmed by 3 bases and J by 4 bases, leaving 13 bases between them. CDR1 SEHNR and CDR2 FQNEAQ come from the germline V gene (reference sequence). The CDR3 consists of 15 residues. CDR3 sequence (DNA): TGTGCCAGCAGCTTCGAGGGACTCTCTTACAATGAGCAGTTCTTC. It codes for CASSFEGLSYNEQFF.

The J gene is TRBJ2-7, the V gene TRBV3-1 (or the pseudogene TRBV3-2), with a tentative D call TRBD2 (6 bases). Per the germline V gene, CDR1 is LGHDT and CDR2 is YNNKEL (reference sequence). The CDR3 length is 14 residues. Trimming took off 1 base at V and 4 bases at J, with 11 bases between the two ends. The CDR3 spells CASSQGARGYEQYF. The CDR3 bases are TGTGCCAGCAGCCAAGGGGCGCGGGGATACGAGCAGTACTTC.

V is TRBV4-3 and J is TRBJ1-2, with no clear D. V dropped 0 bases and J dropped 1 base, with 9 bases sitting between them. CDR1 and CDR2 (germline): LGHNA, YSLEER. CDR3 length: 15 amino acids. The CDR3 region is CASSQEARGNYGYTF. The DNA of the CDR3 is TGCGCCAGCAGCCAAGAAGCCAGAGGTAACTATGGCTACACCTTC.

The rearrangement links TRBV29-1 to TRBJ2-1, with TRBD1 matching 7 bases. V trimming: 3 bases; J trimming: 3 bases; junction bases outside the gene matches: 11. CDR1 is SQVTM, CDR2 ANQGSEA, per germline. The CDR3 is 16 residues long. CDR3: CSVESSDRVFYNEQFF. The DNA for the CDR3 is TGCAGCGTTGAGTCGTCAGACAGGGTCTTCTACAATGAGCAGTTCTTC.

The chain employs TRBV7-9 and TRBJ1-2; D is undetermined. Trimming stripped 1 base from V and 0 bases from J, with 12 bases between. Per germline, CDR1 SEHNR and CDR2 FQNEAQ (reference sequence). This CDR3 has 16 amino acids. CDR3 protein: CASSLGSAKANYGYTF. In DNA form, the CDR3 reads TGTGCCAGCAGCTTAGGGTCTGCCAAAGCTAACTATGGCTACACCTTC.

This chain joins TRBV7-6 and TRBJ1-2; TRBD1 might be the D (5 bases). Germline-derived CDR1 and CDR2 are SGHVS and FNYEAQ. V shed 5 bases and J shed 8 bases, with 18 bases lying between them. The CDR3 consists of 14 residues. CDR3 protein: CASSERLGAGGYTF. DNA for the CDR3: TGTGCCAGCAGCGAGAGGCTCGGGGCGGGCGGCTACACCTTC.

CDR3 loop: CASSPGLEEAGELFF. In DNA form, the CDR3 reads TGTGCCAGCTCACCAGGACTAGAGGAGGCCGGGGAGCTGTTTTTT. This chain joins TRBV18 and TRBJ2-2; 7 positions agree with TRBD2. CDR3 size: 15 residues. Per germline, CDR1 KGHSH and CDR2 LQKENI. V was pared by 2 bases and J by 6 bases, with 6 bases of the junction left unmatched.

Written as DNA, the CDR3 is TGTGCCAGCAGGCATCAGACAGGACAGGGGCCAGATACGCAGTATTTT. Its translation: CASRHQTGQGPDTQYF. The V call is TRBV7-2, the J call TRBJ2-3; 9 bases match TRBD1. V shed 6 bases and J 4 bases; nucleotides not matched to a gene: 11. Germline-derived CDR1 and CDR2 are SGHTA and FQGNSA. The CDR3 is 16 amino acids.